This TCR beta chain was sequenced during a study of T cell responses to AZD1222 COVID-19 vaccine. The J segment lost 2 bases and the V segment lost 6 bases, leaving 7 bases of the junction unmatched. CDR3 length equals 15 residues. Germline V gene sequence: CDR1 MNHEY, CDR2 SMNVEV (reference sequence). Assay: immunoSEQ multiplex PCR; the TCRdb copy retains only in-frame clones and omits some. The data contain approximately 88,000 clones, less than 95% of them seen just once; the ten biggest clones take up 5% to 5.5%. The V and J genes are TRBV27 and TRBJ1-5; 7 bases match TRBD1. This material consisted of peripheral blood, taken 28 days after the second AZD1222 dose. This clonotype was obtained from an adult who received the AZD1222 COVID-19 vaccine. The CDR3 loop reads CASSPRGDGNQPQHF. The CDR3, as DNA: TGTGCCAGCAGCCCCAGGGGGGACGGCAATCAGCCCCAGCATTTT.